Following are 27 T cell receptor beta chains from one sample sequenced in a study of CD8 T cells in ankylosing spondylitis. Study-level results: A TCR beta motif of about eight highly homologous variants appeared characteristic of ankylosing spondylitis blood.

TCRdb re-analysed the 5' RACE reads in MiXCR, keeping a single row per CDR3 protein. The sample has 350,000 to 550,000 distinct CDR3 sequences, roughly 25% seen once. These receptors lack a known antigen. The sample taken for sequencing was blood, either unsorted or a sorted T cell fraction (not recorded which). These receptors were obtained from a male donor with ankylosing spondylitis.

This chain connects TRBV30 to TRBJ1-1; D not certain. CDR1 is GTSNPN and CDR2 is SVGIG in the germline V gene (reference sequence). The CDR3 has 12 residues. V lost 2 bases to trimming and J lost 0 bases, with 4 bases between them. In nucleotides, the CDR3 is TGTGCCTGGAGTCAAATGAACACTGAAGCTTTCTTT. Protein product: CAWSQMNTEAFF.

This clonotype showed up just a few times. V is TRBV7-9 and J is TRBJ1-5; a weak D match, TRBD1 (5 bases). The ends were cut back, 11 bases at V and 6 bases at J, with 14 bases in the middle. This CDR3 is built from 12 residues. The germline CDR1 and CDR2 sequences are SEHNR and FQNEAQ (reference sequence). CDR3 in amino acids: CAVGEQGQPQHF. As DNA, the CDR3 is TGTGCCGTGGGGGAGCAAGGTCAGCCCCAGCATTTT.

This rearrangement joins TRBV2 to TRBJ1-2, with TRBD1 matching 9 bases. Germline V lookup: CDR1 SNHLY, CDR2 FYNNEI. The V segment lost 6 bases and the J segment 0 bases; nucleotides outside the gene matches: 5. This CDR3 comprises 15 residues. The CDR3 is CASSPYRGPNYGYTF. The CDR3 nucleotides are TGTGCCAGCAGCCCATACAGGGGGCCTAACTATGGCTACACCTTC.

This clonotype was detected only a few times. The rearrangement joins TRBV7-9 to TRBJ2-1, with D perhaps being TRBD1 or TRBD2 (5 bases each). Germline loops: CDR1 SEHNR, CDR2 FQNEAQ (reference sequence). V lost 3 bases and J lost 5, with 14 bases in between. The CDR3 is 15 amino acids. CDR3 loop: CASSFPGPGHNEQFF. In nucleotides, the CDR3 is TGTGCCAGCAGCTTCCCCGGACCGGGACACAATGAGCAGTTCTTC.

This clonotype was recorded a few times. The genes are TRBV6-5 and TRBJ1-2; a possible D gene is TRBD1 (6 bases). The V end was cut by 4 bases, the J end by 6 bases, with 12 bases between. The germline V gene encodes CDR1 MNHEY and CDR2 SVGAGI. This CDR3 has 13 residues. The chain's CDR3 is CASSFRAGDGYTF. The CDR3 nucleotides read TGTGCCAGCAGTTTCCGAGCAGGGGATGGCTACACCTTC.

This clonotype has only a few counts. This sequence joins TRBV12-3 or TRBV12-4 and TRBJ2-2; 12 bases fit TRBD2. The ends lost 6 bases at V and 11 bases at J; junction bases unmatched: 7. The CDR3 is 14 amino acids. The CDR3 DNA is TGTGCCAGCAGCCCCCCCGGACTAGCGGGAGAGCTGTTTTTT. This translates into CASSPPGLAGELFF.

The V and J genes are TRBV7-9 and TRBJ2-2; possibly TRBD2 for D (5 bases). The CDR3 is 15 amino acids. Germline V gene sequence: CDR1 SEHNR, CDR2 FQNEAQ (reference sequence). Trimming shortened V by 1 base and J by 3 bases, and 9 bases separated the two germline ends. The CDR3 sequence: CASSLDGIHTGELFF. As DNA, the CDR3 is TGTGCCAGCAGCTTAGACGGGATACACACCGGGGAGCTGTTTTTT.

The V gene is TRBV6-2 or TRBV6-3, the J gene TRBJ2-7; 8 positions match TRBD2. This CDR3 region has 15 residues. V was pared by 8 bases and J by 2 bases, with 11 bases of the junction left unmatched. Germline V lookup: CDR1 MNHEY, CDR2 SVGEGT. The CDR3 protein is CASSQAGGITYEQYF. The CDR3 DNA follows: TGTGCCAGCTCCCAGGCGGGAGGTATAACCTACGAGCAGTACTTC.

The chain has TRBV29-1 and TRBJ1-1, with D possibly being TRBD1 (5 bases). Germline assignment: CDR1 SQVTM and CDR2 ANQGSEA. V was clipped by 4 bases and J by 5 bases, with 20 bases between them. The CDR3 sequence is 15 residues long. In nucleotides, the CDR3 is TGCAGCGTTGTAGTGGACCCCAACTGGGGGACTGAAGCTTTCTTT. As protein: CSVVVDPNWGTEAFF.

There are a few counts of this clonotype. This sequence joins TRBV10-2 and TRBJ2-7; D not resolved. From germline, CDR1 is WSHSY and CDR2 SAAADI. The CDR3 has 13 residues. Trimming took off 3 bases at V and 2 bases at J, with 8 bases between the two ends. For the CDR3, the DNA is TGCGCCAGCAGTGACCACGATGCCTACGAGCAGTACGTC. This encodes CASSDHDAYEQYV.

This clonotype was counted between two and nine times. The rearrangement joins TRBV3-1 to TRBJ2-1; TRBD2 matches 12 bases. V was clipped by 1 base and J by 6 bases; unmatched bases: 4. Germline V gives CDR1 LGHDT, CDR2 YNNKEL (reference sequence). This CDR3 contains 16 residues. The chain's CDR3 is CASSQGLAGARNEQFF. The CDR3 DNA follows: TGTGCCAGCAGCCAAGGACTAGCGGGAGCACGCAATGAGCAGTTCTTC.

The genes are TRBV3-1 and TRBJ1-2, with 10 bases identical to TRBD1. J was trimmed by 3 bases and V by 4 bases; bases with no gene match: 5. CDR1 is LGHDT, CDR2 YNNKEL, per germline (reference sequence). The CDR3 has 15 residues. The CDR3 nucleotides read TGTGCCAGCAGCCGGACAGGGGGAACGGACTATGGCTACACCTTC. Protein product: CASSRTGGTDYGYTF.

This clonotype has more than one count but fewer than ten. The chain employs TRBV20-1 and TRBJ2-2; a weak D match, TRBD2 (6 bases). The CDR3 totals 14 residues. Germline CDR1 and CDR2: DFQATT and SNEGSKA (reference sequence). V was clipped by 5 bases and J by 6 bases, with 16 bases between them. CDR3 residues: CSASRLVSPGELFF. CDR3 nucleotides: TGCAGTGCTTCCCGACTAGTATCTCCCGGGGAGCTGTTTTTT.

The sample holds a few counts of this clonotype. The J gene is TRBJ2-4, the V gene TRBV7-8; TRBD1 matches 7 bases. V trimming: 3 bases; J trimming: 4 bases; junction bases outside the gene matches: 0. The CDR3 covers 13 residues. CDR1 and CDR2 from the germline V gene are SGHVS and FQNEAQ. CDR3 loop: CASSLTGKNIQYF. The CDR3 DNA reads as TGTGCCAGCAGCTTGACAGGGAAAAACATTCAGTACTTC. Full variable domain (outside the CDR3, taken from reference TRBV7-8 and TRBJ2-4): GAGVSQSPRYKVAKRGQDVALRCDPISGHVSLFWYQQALGQGPEFLTYFQNEAQLDKSGLPSDRFFAERPEGSVSTLKIQRTQQEDSAVYLCASSLTGKNIQYFGAGTRLSVL.

The gene calls are TRBV12-3 or TRBV12-4 and TRBJ1-1; D not resolved. V lost 2 bases and J 6 bases, leaving 7 bases between the germline ends. The length of the CDR3 is 12 residues. Here the CDR3 DNA reads TGTGCCAGCAGTTTACGGTGGGCTGAAGCTTTCTTT. Amino acids: CASSLRWAEAFF.

This clonotype was seen just once. The chain carries TRBV18 and TRBJ2-3; no reliable D call. In germline, CDR1 is KGHSH, CDR2 LQKENI. The CDR3 covers 12 residues. The V gene lost 0 bases and the J gene lost 10 bases, with 8 bases spanning the gap. In nucleotides, the CDR3 is TGTGCCAGCTCACCACCTCAGCCAGCGCAGTATTTT. Its translation: CASSPPQPAQYF.

The chain combines TRBV20-1 with TRBJ2-7; D is unclear. This CDR3 spans 10 amino acids. V was pared by 5 bases and J by 3 bases, with 5 bases between. In germline, CDR1 is DFQATT, CDR2 SNEGSKA (reference sequence). The CDR3 coding sequence is TGCAGTGCTGTCCACTACGAGCAGTACTTC. This translates into CSAVHYEQYF.

This clonotype was counted only a few times. Here the CDR3 reads CASSLGTGTSGNTGELFF. CDR3 nucleotides: TGTGCCAGCAGCTTAGGGACAGGGACTAGCGGGAACACCGGGGAGCTGTTTTTT. This chain uses TRBV11-2 with TRBJ2-2; 11 bases map to TRBD2. The germline CDR1 and CDR2 sequences are SGHAT and FQNNGV. CDR3 length: 18 residues. Unmatched junction bases numbered 5, after V lost 1 base and J lost 1 base.

This rearrangement joins TRBV7-8 to TRBJ2-2; D may be TRBD2 (6 bases). Between the trimmed V and J ends, which lost 4 bases and 7 bases, there was a span of 16 bases. Per germline, CDR1 SGHVS and CDR2 FQNEAQ. The CDR3 runs to 15 residues. For the CDR3, the DNA is TGTGCCAGCAGCTCCACGGGACTGGGGTTCGGGGAGCTGTTTTTT. Its protein product is CASSSTGLGFGELFF.

The J gene is TRBJ2-7, the V gene TRBV11-2; the D gene is possibly TRBD2 (6 bases). Germline V gene lookup returns CDR1 SGHAT and CDR2 FQNNGV. The CDR3 extends over 12 amino acids. V was cut by 8 bases and J by 4 bases, with 12 bases left in between. In DNA, the CDR3 is TGTGCCAGCGGGGGTAGCGGTTACGAGCAGTACTTC. Translating gives CASGGSGYEQYF.

The chain joins TRBV3-1 to TRBJ1-1; D gene ambiguous. Per the germline V gene, CDR1 is LGHDT and CDR2 is YNNKEL (reference sequence). Between the trimmed V and J ends, which lost 3 bases and 1 base, there was a span of 12 bases. CDR3 length: 15 residues. CDR3 residues: CASSHRAAGNTEAFF. The DNA for the CDR3 is TGTGCCAGCAGCCATAGGGCAGCGGGGAACACTGAAGCTTTCTTT.

This chain joins TRBV2 and TRBJ2-2; D assignment may be TRBD1 or TRBD2 (5 bases each). The CDR3 is made up of 14 amino acids. Germline assignment: CDR1 SNHLY and CDR2 FYNNEI. Trimming cost V 2 bases and J 4 bases, with 8 bases left between them. The CDR3, as DNA: TGTGCCAGCAGTGAAAAAGGGACCACCGGGGAGCTGTTTTTT. This codes for CASSEKGTTGELFF.

CDR3 region: CASSQDWSGRAFGSGKQYF. The CDR3 DNA is TGTGCCAGCAGCCAAGATTGGAGCGGGAGGGCTTTCGGATCAGGGAAGCAGTATTTT. The chain carries TRBV4-2 and TRBJ2-3; 10 bases line up with TRBD2. The CDR3 is 19 amino acids. V lost 0 bases, J lost 11 bases, and 20 bases stayed unmatched. CDR1 and CDR2 from the germline V gene are LGHNA and YNFKEQ.

This clonotype was found a few times. This chain uses TRBV7-9 with TRBJ1-1; 7 nucleotides line up with TRBD1. CDR1 and CDR2 (germline): SEHNR, FQNEAQ (reference sequence). This CDR3 comprises 13 residues. The V and J ends lost 5 bases and 3 bases, in that order; junction bases with no gene match: 3. Here the CDR3 DNA reads TGTGCCAGCAGCGCGGACAGGCACACTGAAGCTTTCTTT. Its translation is CASSADRHTEAFF.

This clonotype was seen ten or more times. The CDR3 DNA reads as TGTGCCAGCAGCCCAGAGGGCAGACTCTTAGCGGGAGGTCCTTACAATGAGCAGTTCTTC. Protein: CASSPEGRLLAGGPYNEQFF. The genes are TRBV11-2 and TRBJ2-1; 10 bases match TRBD2. Germline V gives CDR1 SGHAT, CDR2 FQNNGV. V lost 5 bases and J lost 4; bases outside the gene matches: 20. The CDR3 totals 20 residues. Filled out from reference TRBV11-2 and TRBJ2-1, the complete variable domain reads EAGVAQSPRYKIIEKRQSVAFWCNPISGHATLYWYQQILGQGPKLLIQFQNNGVVDDSQLPKDRFSAERLKGVDSTLKIQPAKLEDSAVYLCASSPEGRLLAGGPYNEQFFGPGTRLTVL.

The CDR3 protein is CASSPGLAGRSTDTQYF. Here the CDR3 DNA reads TGTGCCAGCAGCCCAGGGCTAGCGGGGAGGAGCACAGATACGCAGTATTTT. This rearrangement joins TRBV11-3 to TRBJ2-3, with TRBD2 matching 9 bases. Looked up from germline, CDR1 is SGHNT and CDR2 is YENEEA. CDR3 length: 17 amino acids. Unmatched junction bases numbered 9, after V lost 5 bases and J lost 0 bases.

The chain carries TRBV5-1 and TRBJ1-6; D is uncertain. This CDR3 region has 13 residues. The germline V and J ends were trimmed by 1 base and 8 bases, with 7 bases remaining between them. In germline, CDR1 is SGHRS, CDR2 YFSETQ. In DNA, the CDR3 is TGCGCCAGCAGCTTGAATGGGGATTCACCCCTCCACTTT. The encoded protein is CASSLNGDSPLHF.